These 31 T cell receptor beta chains originate from one sample sequenced in a study of blood T cell repertoires in COVID-19. Assay: immunoSEQ multiplex PCR; the TCRdb copy retains only in-frame clones and omits some. The repertoire holds 230,000 or so clones, with about 90% as singletons. Source material: PBMCs or T cells enriched from blood (not recorded which). The source of these receptors is a woman between 45 and 65 years old with acute COVID-19.

CDR3 loop: CASSQEGSSYSPLHF. The CDR3 coding sequence is TGTGCCAGCAGCCAAGAGGGCAGTTCCTATTCACCCCTCCACTTT. The chain links TRBV3-1 (or the pseudogene TRBV3-2) to TRBJ1-6; the D is unclear. CDR1 and CDR2 from the germline V gene are LGHDT and YNNKEL (reference sequence). This CDR3 region has 15 residues. The V and J ends lost 0 bases and 8 bases respectively, with 11 bases between them.

The rearrangement links TRBV28 to TRBJ1-1; TRBD1 is a possible D gene (6 bases). The V and J ends lost 6 bases and 5 bases respectively, with 10 bases between them. The CDR3 runs 12 residues. The germline gives CDR1 MDHEN, CDR2 SYDVKM. In nucleotides, the CDR3 is TGTGCCAGCAGAACAGGGTGGACTGAAGCTTTCTTT. This sequence encodes CASRTGWTEAFF.

This clone was detected a few times. The V call is TRBV27, the J call TRBJ1-6; TRBD1 matches 7 bases. The germline V gene encodes CDR1 MNHEY and CDR2 SMNVEV (reference sequence). The CDR3 contains 17 residues. Trimming cost V 5 bases and J 9 bases; bases outside gene matches: 16. The CDR3 is CASSPRIGTVIGSPLHF. The CDR3 DNA reads TGTGCCAGCAGTCCACGGATCGGGACAGTAATAGGTTCACCCCTCCACTTT.

The chain carries TRBV13 and TRBJ2-3; D is unclear. V was pared by 4 bases and J by 0 bases, with 8 bases between. The CDR3 has 14 amino acids. Germline CDR1 is PRHDT and CDR2 is FYEKMQ (reference sequence). The CDR3, as DNA: TGTGCCAGCAGCTCTCCTTCTAGCACAGATACGCAGTATTTT. Translating it yields CASSSPSSTDTQYF. Together with reference TRBV13 and TRBJ2-3, the CDR3 gives the full variable domain: AAGVIQSPRHLIKEKRETATLKCYPIPRHDTVYWYQQGPGQDPQFLISFYEKMQSDKGSIPDRFSAQQFSDYHSELNMSSLELGDSALYFCASSSPSSTDTQYFGPGTRLTVL.

The V and J genes are TRBV19 and TRBJ1-2; tentatively, D is TRBD1 (6 bases). Germline CDR1 reads LNHDA; CDR2 reads SQIVND (reference sequence). The CDR3 spans 14 residues. V was shortened by 7 bases and J by 2 bases, with 14 bases between the two germline ends. CDR3 sequence reads: CASTPDRRNYGYTF. CDR3 DNA: TGTGCCAGTACCCCGGACAGAAGGAACTATGGCTACACCTTC.

The chain uses TRBV6-5 and TRBJ2-1; 8 bases agree with TRBD2. The germline V gene has CDR1 MNHEY and CDR2 SVGAGI. V gave up 7 bases and J gave up 5 bases; unmatched junction bases: 7. The CDR3 is 14 amino acids. DNA for the CDR3: TGTGCCAGCACCCTAGCGGGTGTCCACAATGAGCAGTTCTTC. Its translation is CASTLAGVHNEQFF.

This clone was picked up one time. This sequence joins TRBV18 and TRBJ2-3; the D gene is possibly TRBD2 (5 bases). The CDR3 contains 17 residues. V lost 1 base to trimming and J lost 0 bases, with 14 bases between them. Germline CDR1 reads KGHSH; CDR2 reads LQKENI. The CDR3 nucleotides read TGTGCCAGCTCACCACGATCAGCCGGCGGGAGCACAGATACGCAGTATTTT. It is translated as CASSPRSAGGSTDTQYF.

The rearrangement uses TRBV18 and TRBJ2-1; 7 bases align to TRBD2. The CDR3 runs 12 residues. CDR1 is KGHSH and CDR2 is LQKENI in the germline V gene. The V and J ends lost 4 bases and 9 bases, in that order; junction bases with no gene match: 3. In DNA form, the CDR3 reads TGTGCCAGCTCACGCCCGGGGGGTGAGCAGTTCTTC. As protein: CASSRPGGEQFF.

The V call is TRBV27, the J call TRBJ2-7; D is perhaps TRBD2 (6 bases). The CDR3 loop spans 15 amino acids. V was pared by 2 bases and J by 6 bases, with 17 bases between. In germline, CDR1 is MNHEY, CDR2 SMNVEV (reference sequence). The CDR3 loop reads CASSLLRGGPVEQYF. The CDR3 bases are TGTGCCAGCAGTTTACTCCGCGGAGGGCCGGTCGAGCAGTACTTC.

The chain has TRBV28 and TRBJ2-3; 7 bases align to TRBD1. V shed 6 bases and J 4 bases; nucleotides not matched to a gene: 4. This CDR3 has 13 residues. Germline CDR1 reads MDHEN; CDR2 reads SYDVKM. DNA for the CDR3: TGTGCCAGCAGCCGACAGGGCGCAGATACGCAGTATTTT. It is translated as CASSRQGADTQYF. The complete variable domain, with remaining parts taken from reference TRBV28 and TRBJ2-3, reads DVKVTQSSRYLVKRTGEKVFLECVQDMDHENMFWYRQDPGLGLRLIYFSYDVKMKEKGDIPEGYSVSREKKERFSLILESASTNQTSMYLCASSRQGADTQYFGPGTRLTVL.

CDR3 in amino acids: CSVEDVPSRAEFYNEQFF. The CDR3 DNA follows: TGCAGCGTTGAAGACGTACCTAGCCGGGCGGAGTTCTACAATGAGCAGTTCTTC. This rearrangement joins TRBV29-1 to TRBJ2-1, with TRBD2 as a possible D gene (5 bases). The V end lost 0 bases, the J end lost 3 bases, and 21 bases lay between the germline ends. Germline V CDR1 and CDR2: SQVTM, ANQGSEA. The CDR3 contains 18 residues.

This clone was seen a single time. The rearrangement uses TRBV6-4 and TRBJ2-1; 7 bases agree with TRBD1. The CDR3 has 13 residues. V was pared by 4 bases and J by 8 bases, with 5 bases of the junction left unmatched. Germline loops: CDR1 MRHNA, CDR2 SNTAGT. The CDR3 bases are TGTGCCAGCAGTGGGACAGGTTCGGATGAGCAGTTCTTC. Its protein is CASSGTGSDEQFF.

The CDR3 is CASRSQGSPYEQYF. The DNA of the CDR3 is TGTGCCAGCAGAAGCCAGGGCAGTCCCTACGAGCAGTACTTC. The chain links TRBV28 to TRBJ2-7, with a weak D call TRBD1 (5 bases). The germline gives CDR1 MDHEN, CDR2 SYDVKM. The CDR3 is made up of 14 amino acids. V was pared by 6 bases and J by 2 bases, with 14 bases between.

The chain joins TRBV5-4 to TRBJ2-5; 8 nucleotides match TRBD2. Germline lookup yields CDR1 SGHNT and CDR2 YYREEE (reference sequence). This CDR3 is built from 13 residues. After removal of 5 bases from V and 4 bases from J, the junction contained 4 bases not matched to a gene. CDR3 coding DNA: TGTGCCAGCAGTCGAAGCGGGAGAGAGACCCAGTACTTC. Translated, it gives CASSRSGRETQYF. Looking up the rest from reference TRBV5-4 and TRBJ2-5 gives the full variable domain: ETGVTQSPTHLIKTRGQQVTLRCSSQSGHNTVSWYQQALGQGPQFIFQYYREEENGRGNFPPRFSGLQFPNYSSELNVNALELDDSALYLCASSRSGRETQYFGPGTRLLVL.

This clone came up many times. The gene calls are TRBV6-2 or TRBV6-3 and TRBJ2-7; 7 bases fit TRBD2. The CDR3 is 15 amino acids. Germline V gene lookup returns CDR1 MNHEY and CDR2 SVGEGT. Germline trimming cut 4 bases from V and 4 bases from J; bases unmatched to any gene: 10. The CDR3 DNA is TGTGCCAGCAGTTCCTTCTGGGAGGGCCGGTACGAGCAGTACTTC. It specifies CASSSFWEGRYEQYF.

In DNA, the CDR3 is TGTGCCAGCAGCTCAGTTAACTCTGGAAACACCATATATTTT. It codes for CASSSVNSGNTIYF. The J gene is TRBJ1-3, the V gene TRBV13; D is unclear. The ends were cut back, 4 bases at V and 0 bases at J, with 7 bases in the middle. Germline lookup yields CDR1 PRHDT and CDR2 FYEKMQ (reference sequence). The CDR3 totals 14 residues. Combining the CDR3 with reference TRBV13 and TRBJ1-3 gives the whole variable domain AAGVIQSPRHLIKEKRETATLKCYPIPRHDTVYWYQQGPGQDPQFLISFYEKMQSDKGSIPDRFSAQQFSDYHSELNMSSLELGDSALYFCASSSVNSGNTIYFGEGSWLTVV.

With regard to this clone: The same CDR3 is also encoded by other DNA sequences in this sample. The CDR3 region has the DNA TGTGCCAGCAGCCCTACTAGCGGGGGCTACAATGAGCAGTTCTTC. Its protein product is CASSPTSGGYNEQFF. The chain joins TRBV11-2 to TRBJ2-1, with TRBD2 identical over 11 bases. CDR1 and CDR2 (germline): SGHAT, FQNNGV. The length of the CDR3 is 15 residues. Germline trimming cut 5 bases from V and 3 bases from J; bases unmatched to any gene: 3.

This clone was counted many times. The chain is built from TRBV27 and TRBJ1-2; 7 nucleotides match TRBD1. J was trimmed by 7 bases and V by 3 bases; bases with no gene match: 5. Germline CDR1 and CDR2: MNHEY and SMNVEV (reference sequence). This CDR3 comprises 13 residues. Written as DNA, the CDR3 is TGTGCCAGCAGTTTCAACAGGGGCGGTGGCTACACCTTC. The encoded protein is CASSFNRGGGYTF.

The genes are TRBV7-2 and TRBJ2-3, with D possibly being TRBD2 (5 bases). Germline-derived CDR1 and CDR2 are SGHTA and FQGNSA. This CDR3 has 14 amino acids. Trimming cost V 4 bases and J 4 bases, with 12 bases left between them. CDR3 residues: CASSSRGGPDTQYF. For the CDR3, the DNA is TGTGCCAGCAGCTCTCGTGGAGGCCCAGATACGCAGTATTTT.

The V call is TRBV20-1, the J call TRBJ1-1; D may be TRBD1 (6 bases). This CDR3 spans 14 amino acids. Trimming cost V 3 bases and J 4 bases, with 15 bases left between them. CDR1 DFQATT and CDR2 SNEGSKA come from the germline V gene (reference sequence). The CDR3 loop is CSASAAGVSTEAFF. The CDR3 bases are TGCAGTGCTAGTGCGGCAGGGGTATCCACTGAAGCTTTCTTT.

This clone was recorded a few times. This chain links TRBV6-1 with TRBJ1-5, with D possibly matching TRBD1 (5 bases). V lost 3 bases, J lost 9 bases, and 15 bases lay in between. Germline-derived CDR1 and CDR2 are MNHNS and SASEGT. This CDR3 has 14 amino acids. The CDR3 DNA sequence: TGTGCCAGCAGTGATGTCCGGGGGGTAGGGCCCCAGCATTTT. Its protein is CASSDVRGVGPQHF.

This chain connects TRBV7-2 to TRBJ2-1; the D gene is possibly TRBD2 (5 bases). V lost 5 bases, J lost 0 bases, and 23 bases lay in between. There are 19 residues in the CDR3. Per germline, CDR1 SGHTA and CDR2 FQGNSA. The CDR3 DNA reads as TGTGCCAGCAGCGCAAAGCCCGACTACTCTTCCTACTCCTACAATGAGCAGTTCTTC. It encodes CASSAKPDYSSYSYNEQFF.

The rearrangement uses TRBV27 and TRBJ2-5; 12 positions match TRBD2. The CDR3 is 18 residues long. Germline V lookup: CDR1 MNHEY, CDR2 SMNVEV (reference sequence). V gave up 5 bases and J gave up 1 base; unmatched junction bases: 11. In DNA, the CDR3 is TGTGCCAGCAGTGCGACTCGACTAGCGGGAGCTGGCCAAGAGACCCAGTACTTC. Residues: CASSATRLAGAGQETQYF.

The gene calls are TRBV18 and TRBJ2-2, with a tentative D call TRBD1 (7 bases). V was clipped by 3 bases and J by 4 bases, with 12 bases between them. Germline CDR1 reads KGHSH; CDR2 reads LQKENI. The CDR3 runs to 15 residues. In DNA form, the CDR3 reads TGTGCCAGCTCACCGCGGGACAGTGCCACCGGGGAGCTGTTTTTT. Amino acid sequence: CASSPRDSATGELFF.

The CDR3 protein is CASSESFTLPRAFF. In nucleotides, the CDR3 is TGTGCCAGCAGTGAATCGTTCACCCTTCCGAGGGCTTTCTTT. V usage is TRBV2 and J usage is TRBJ1-1; D is unresolved. The V end was cut by 2 bases, the J end by 11 bases, with 18 bases between. This CDR3 region has 14 residues. CDR1 SNHLY and CDR2 FYNNEI come from the germline V gene.

The chain links TRBV28 to TRBJ2-7, with 12 bases that match TRBD2. Germline V lookup: CDR1 MDHEN, CDR2 SYDVKM. V shed 6 bases and J 4 bases; nucleotides not matched to a gene: 7. This CDR3 is built from 15 residues. The CDR3 bases are TGTGCCAGCAGCTCCCCGACTAGCGGGAGTTACGAGCAGTACTTC. This gives the protein CASSSPTSGSYEQYF.

The V gene is TRBV27, the J gene TRBJ2-7, with 7 bases identical to TRBD2. The V gene end was trimmed by 2 bases and the J gene end by 0 bases; junction bases not matched to a gene: 4. CDR1 is MNHEY and CDR2 is SMNVEV in the germline V gene (reference sequence). The CDR3 extends over 15 amino acids. The DNA for the CDR3 is TGTGCCAGCAGTTTAGGGGGGAGGGCCTCCTACGAGCAGTACTTC. This codes for CASSLGGRASYEQYF.

Only one count was recorded for this clone. The chain has TRBV30 and TRBJ1-1; 11 nucleotides align to TRBD1. CDR3 size: 11 residues. Germline-derived CDR1 and CDR2 are GTSNPN and SVGIG (reference sequence). The J segment lost 10 bases and the V segment lost 5 bases, leaving 3 bases of the junction unmatched. The CDR3: CAWGTGGLAFF. Written as DNA, the CDR3 is TGTGCCTGGGGGACAGGGGGTTTAGCTTTCTTT. Variable domain in full (rest from reference TRBV30 and TRBJ1-1): SQTIHQWPATLVQPVGSPLSLECTVEGTSNPNLYWYRQAAGRGLQLLFYSVGIGQISSEVPQNLSASRPQDRQFILSSKKLLLSDSGFYLCAWGTGGLAFFGQGTRLTVV.

The V and J genes are TRBV9 and TRBJ2-6; D uncertain. Trimming took off 0 bases at V and 3 bases at J, with 7 bases between the two ends. Germline V gives CDR1 SGDLS, CDR2 YYNGEE. The CDR3 has 15 residues. This CDR3 is CASSVGGGGANVLTF. CDR3 nucleotide sequence: TGTGCCAGCAGCGTAGGAGGTGGTGGGGCCAACGTCCTGACTTTC.

This clone was seen more than once but under ten times. The rearrangement links TRBV18 to TRBJ1-5; TRBD1 agrees at 8 bases. The CDR3 sequence is 15 residues long. V lost 0 bases and J lost 7; bases outside the gene matches: 5. Germline CDR1 KGHSH, CDR2 LQKENI. The CDR3 reads CASSPPSGGRQPQHF. DNA for the CDR3: TGTGCCAGCTCACCACCGTCAGGGGGCCGGCAGCCCCAGCATTTT.

This clone appeared a few times. The rearrangement joins TRBV29-1 to TRBJ1-2; perhaps TRBD1 as D (6 bases). V lost 4 bases to trimming and J lost 1 base, with 10 bases between them. This CDR3 contains 13 residues. Germline V gene sequence: CDR1 SQVTM, CDR2 ANQGSEA. CDR3 in DNA: TGCAGCGTTGGGACAGCGGATAACTATGGCTACACCTTC. Protein: CSVGTADNYGYTF.